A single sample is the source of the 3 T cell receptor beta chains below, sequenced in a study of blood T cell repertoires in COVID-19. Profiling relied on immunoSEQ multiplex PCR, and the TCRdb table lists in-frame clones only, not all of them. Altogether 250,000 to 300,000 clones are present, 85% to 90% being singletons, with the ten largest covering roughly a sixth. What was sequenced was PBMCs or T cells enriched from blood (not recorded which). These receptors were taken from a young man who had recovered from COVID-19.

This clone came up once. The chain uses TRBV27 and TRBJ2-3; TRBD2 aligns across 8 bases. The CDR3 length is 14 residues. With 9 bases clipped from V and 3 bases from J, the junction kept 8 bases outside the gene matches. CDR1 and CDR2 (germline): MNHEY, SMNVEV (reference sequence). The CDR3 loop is CASSRERGTDTQYF. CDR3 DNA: TGTGCCAGTTCCCGCGAGCGGGGGACAGATACGCAGTATTTT.

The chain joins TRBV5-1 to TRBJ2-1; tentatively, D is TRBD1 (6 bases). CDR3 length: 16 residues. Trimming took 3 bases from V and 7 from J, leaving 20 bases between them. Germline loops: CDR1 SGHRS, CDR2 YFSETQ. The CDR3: CASSSQAGALLNEQFF. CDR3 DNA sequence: TGCGCCAGCAGCTCCCAGGCAGGGGCCCTGCTAAATGAGCAGTTCTTC.

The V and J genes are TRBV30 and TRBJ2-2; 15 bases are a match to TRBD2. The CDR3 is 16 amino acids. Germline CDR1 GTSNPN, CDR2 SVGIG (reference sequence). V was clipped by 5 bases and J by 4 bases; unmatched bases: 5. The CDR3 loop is CAWAGLAGGPTGELFF. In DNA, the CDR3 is TGTGCCTGGGCAGGACTAGCGGGGGGGCCCACCGGGGAGCTGTTTTTT.